This TCR beta chain was found in a study of Tregs in tolerant kidney transplant recipients. Trimming cost V 5 bases and J 5 bases; bases outside gene matches: 4. The CDR3 extends over 14 amino acids. CDR1 is LNHDA and CDR2 is SQIVND in the germline V gene (reference sequence). Some clones are missing from TCRdb's copy, which holds only in-frame ones; the method was immunoSEQ multiplex PCR. This sample has about 110,000 clones, with 90% found just once. The specimen was CD4+ T cells from blood, collected before the transplant. The chain couples TRBV19 to TRBJ2-5, with TRBD2 identical over 11 bases. This receptor was taken from a human donor who received a combined kidney and bone marrow transplant. The CDR3 nucleotides read TGTGCCAGTAGTGGGACTAGCGGTGGGGAGACCCAGTACTTC. This gives the protein CASSGTSGGETQYF. The entire variable domain, with the rest obtained from reference TRBV19 and TRBJ2-5, is as follows: DGGITQSPKYLFRKEGQNVTLSCEQNLNHDAMYWYRQDPGQGLRLIYYSQIVNDFQKGDIAEGYSVSREKKESFPLTVTSAQKNPTAFYLCASSGTSGGETQYFGPGTRLLVL.